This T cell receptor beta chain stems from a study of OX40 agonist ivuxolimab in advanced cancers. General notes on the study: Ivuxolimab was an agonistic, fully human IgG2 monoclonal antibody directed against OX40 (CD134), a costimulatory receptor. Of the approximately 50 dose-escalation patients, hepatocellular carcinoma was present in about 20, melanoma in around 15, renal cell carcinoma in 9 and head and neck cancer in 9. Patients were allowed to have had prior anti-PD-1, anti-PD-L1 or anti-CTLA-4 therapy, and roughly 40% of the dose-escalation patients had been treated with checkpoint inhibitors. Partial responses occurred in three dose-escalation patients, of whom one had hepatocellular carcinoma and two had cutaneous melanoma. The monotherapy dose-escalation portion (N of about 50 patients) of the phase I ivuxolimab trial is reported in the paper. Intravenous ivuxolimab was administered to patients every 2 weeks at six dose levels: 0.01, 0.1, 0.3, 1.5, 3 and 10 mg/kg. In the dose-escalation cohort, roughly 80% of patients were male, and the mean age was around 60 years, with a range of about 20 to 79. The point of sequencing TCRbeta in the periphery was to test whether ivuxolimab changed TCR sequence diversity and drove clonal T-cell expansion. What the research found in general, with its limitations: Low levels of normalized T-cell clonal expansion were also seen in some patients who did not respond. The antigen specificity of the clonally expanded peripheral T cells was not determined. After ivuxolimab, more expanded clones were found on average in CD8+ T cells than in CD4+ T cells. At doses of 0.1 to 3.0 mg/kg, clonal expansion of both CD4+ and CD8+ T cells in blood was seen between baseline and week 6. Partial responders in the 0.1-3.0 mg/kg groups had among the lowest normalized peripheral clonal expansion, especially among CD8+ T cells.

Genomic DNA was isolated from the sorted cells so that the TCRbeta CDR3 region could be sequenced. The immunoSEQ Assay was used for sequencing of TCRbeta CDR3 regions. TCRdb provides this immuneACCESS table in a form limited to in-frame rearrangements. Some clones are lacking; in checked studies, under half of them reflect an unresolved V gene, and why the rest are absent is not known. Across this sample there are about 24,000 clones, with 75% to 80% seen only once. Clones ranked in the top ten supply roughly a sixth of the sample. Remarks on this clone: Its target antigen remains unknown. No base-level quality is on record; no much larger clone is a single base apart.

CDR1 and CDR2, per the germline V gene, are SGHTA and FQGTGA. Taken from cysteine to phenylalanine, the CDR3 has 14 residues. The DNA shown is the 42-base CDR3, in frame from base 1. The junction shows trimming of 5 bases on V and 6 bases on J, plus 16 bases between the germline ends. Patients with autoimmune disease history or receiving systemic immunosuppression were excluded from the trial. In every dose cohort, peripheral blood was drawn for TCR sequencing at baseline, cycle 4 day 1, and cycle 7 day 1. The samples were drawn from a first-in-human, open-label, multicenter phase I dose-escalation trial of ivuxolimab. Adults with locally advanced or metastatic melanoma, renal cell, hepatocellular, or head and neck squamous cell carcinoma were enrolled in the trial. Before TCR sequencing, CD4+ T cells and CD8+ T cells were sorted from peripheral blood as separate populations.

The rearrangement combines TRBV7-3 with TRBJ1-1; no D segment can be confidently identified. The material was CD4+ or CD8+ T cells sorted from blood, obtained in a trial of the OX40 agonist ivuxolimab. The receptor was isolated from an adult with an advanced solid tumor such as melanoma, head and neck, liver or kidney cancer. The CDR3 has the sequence CASSPGSPRPEAFF. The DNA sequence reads TGTGCCAGCAGCCCAGGTAGTCCACGGCCTGAAGCTTTCTTT.